These 27 T cell receptor beta chains share one sample of origin, sequenced in a study of blood T cell repertoires in COVID-19. Some clones are missing from TCRdb's copy, which holds only in-frame ones; the method was immunoSEQ multiplex PCR. Of about 240,000 clones listed, 82% are singletons. The sample taken for sequencing was peripheral blood. Receptor source: a woman in her 70s with acute or convalescent COVID-19.

The chain employs TRBV9 and TRBJ2-7; 7 bases align to TRBD1. The germline gives CDR1 SGDLS, CDR2 YYNGEE. V trimming: 0 bases; J trimming: 2 bases; junction bases outside the gene matches: 5. The CDR3 sequence is 15 residues long. Here the CDR3 reads CASSVVRQGAYEQYF. CDR3 sequence (DNA): TGTGCCAGCAGCGTAGTTCGGCAGGGGGCCTACGAGCAGTACTTC.

CDR3 residues: CASSTGGSNQPQHF. Here the CDR3 DNA reads TGTGCCAGTAGTACGGGGGGAAGCAATCAGCCCCAGCATTTT. This chain connects TRBV19 to TRBJ1-5; D is possibly TRBD1 (5 bases). V was pared by 4 bases and J by 1 base, with 8 bases between. Germline loops: CDR1 LNHDA, CDR2 SQIVND (reference sequence). This CDR3 has 14 amino acids.

Here the CDR3 reads CAISGQGEVGELFF. CDR3 DNA: TGTGCCATCAGTGGACAGGGGGAGGTCGGGGAGCTGTTTTTT. The J gene is TRBJ2-2, the V gene TRBV10-3; TRBD1 aligns across 9 bases. The CDR3 is 14 amino acids. Trimming removed 4 bases from V and 7 bases from J; junction bases left unmatched: 4. Germline CDR1 reads ENHRY; CDR2 reads SYGVKD.

The chain is built from TRBV5-1 and TRBJ2-2; 7 bases fit TRBD1. This CDR3 has 14 amino acids. V lost 4 bases and J lost 5; bases outside the gene matches: 5. Per germline, CDR1 SGHRS and CDR2 YFSETQ. CDR3 sequence reads: CASSTGQRTGELFF. DNA of the CDR3: TGCGCCAGCAGCACGGGACAGAGAACCGGGGAGCTGTTTTTT.

There are many counts of this clone. The V and J genes are TRBV12-3 or TRBV12-4 and TRBJ1-1; D remains ambiguous. Trimming removed 5 bases from V and 2 bases from J, with 6 bases in between. The CDR3 spans 12 residues. The CDR3 DNA is TGTGCCAGCAGTCGAGGTAACACTGAAGCTTTCTTT. It is translated as CASSRGNTEAFF.

This chain uses TRBV19 with TRBJ2-5; D ambiguous. V dropped 5 bases and J dropped 3 bases, with 4 bases sitting between them. CDR3 size: 11 residues. CDR1 LNHDA and CDR2 SQIVND come from the germline V gene (reference sequence). CDR3 sequence (DNA): TGTGCCAGTAGTTTCGAAGAGACCCAGTACTTC. This codes for CASSFEETQYF.

The rearrangement joins TRBV11-3 to TRBJ1-5; 11 bases align to TRBD1. This CDR3 has 13 amino acids. Germline CDR1 SGHNT, CDR2 YENEEA. Trimming at V came to 10 bases and at J to 6 bases, leaving 5 bases not matched to a gene. CDR3 region: CAISGTGGQPQHF. The CDR3 DNA follows: TGTGCCATTTCCGGGACAGGGGGTCAGCCCCAGCATTTT.

J is TRBJ1-2 and V is TRBV19; TRBD1 aligns across 10 bases. CDR3 size: 17 residues. V was pared by 5 bases and J by 6 bases, with 15 bases of the junction left unmatched. Per germline, CDR1 LNHDA and CDR2 SQIVND (reference sequence). The chain's CDR3 is CASSLVGAGTGENGYTF. The CDR3 DNA reads as TGTGCCAGTAGTTTAGTCGGAGCCGGGACAGGGGAAAATGGCTACACCTTC.

The genes are TRBV7-2 and TRBJ1-1, with 7 bases fitting TRBD1. Per germline, CDR1 SGHTA and CDR2 FQGNSA. The V segment lost 0 bases and the J segment 4 bases; nucleotides outside the gene matches: 5. This CDR3 spans 15 amino acids. The CDR3 DNA sequence: TGTGCCAGCAGCTTAGCGTCAGGGGGATTCACTGAAGCTTTCTTT. Its translation is CASSLASGGFTEAFF.

Regarding this clone: In the same sample, other DNA sequences code for this CDR3. The CDR3, as DNA: TGTGCCAGCCGACTGAGCTCCTACGAGCAGTACTTC. It yields the protein CASRLSSYEQYF. The chain joins TRBV28 to TRBJ2-7; D gene uncertain. V was pared by 8 bases and J by 0 bases, with 8 bases between. The CDR3 consists of 12 residues. Germline V gives CDR1 MDHEN, CDR2 SYDVKM.

The chain carries TRBV30 and TRBJ1-3; D is ambiguous. V lost 1 base and J 2 bases, leaving 6 bases between the germline ends. In germline, CDR1 is GTSNPN, CDR2 SVGIG (reference sequence). This CDR3 is built from 13 residues. The CDR3 reads CAWSGAAGNTIYF. The CDR3 region has the DNA TGTGCCTGGAGTGGGGCCGCTGGAAACACCATATATTTT.

This chain uses TRBV2 with TRBJ1-2; D not resolved. V dropped 6 bases and J dropped 8 bases, with 10 bases sitting between them. Germline V CDR1 and CDR2: SNHLY, FYNNEI. This CDR3 region has 11 residues. CDR3 DNA: TGTGCCAGCAGCGTCCTGCGGGGCTACACCTTC. The encoded protein is CASSVLRGYTF. Together with reference TRBV2 and TRBJ1-2, the CDR3 gives the full variable domain: EPEVTQTPSHQVTQMGQEVILRCVPISNHLYFYWYRQILGQKVEFLVSFYNNEISEKSEIFDDQFSVERPDGSNFTLKIRSTKLEDSAMYFCASSVLRGYTFGSGTRLTVV.

The CDR3 sequence: CASSLSGGDTQYF. The CDR3 nucleotides read TGTGCCAGCAGTTTATCCGGGGGAGATACGCAGTATTTT. This sequence joins TRBV27 and TRBJ2-3; perhaps TRBD2 as D (6 bases). This CDR3 has 13 residues. V was trimmed by 0 bases and J by 5 bases, leaving 6 bases between them. Germline assignment: CDR1 MNHEY and CDR2 SMNVEV (reference sequence).

The chain joins TRBV30 to TRBJ2-7, with D uncertain. The V gene lost 2 bases and the J gene lost 2 bases, with 16 bases spanning the gap. The V gene's germline CDR1 is GTSNPN and CDR2 SVGIG (reference sequence). CDR3 size: 15 residues. CDR3: CAWSWSVLIPYEQYF. The CDR3 nucleotides read TGTGCCTGGAGTTGGTCGGTGCTAATTCCCTACGAGCAGTACTTC.

The rearrangement uses TRBV6-1 and TRBJ2-2, with D possibly matching TRBD1 (5 bases). Germline values: CDR1 MNHNS, CDR2 SASEGT. CDR3 size: 16 residues. V was cut by 4 bases and J by 1 base, with 13 bases left in between. CDR3 DNA: TGTGCCAGCAGTGTTCAGAACAGGAGGAACACCGGGGAGCTGTTTTTT. It is translated as CASSVQNRRNTGELFF.

This clone has a handful of counts. The chain couples TRBV19 to TRBJ1-2, with D possibly matching TRBD1 (5 bases). The CDR3 extends over 15 amino acids. Germline V gene sequence: CDR1 LNHDA, CDR2 SQIVND (reference sequence). V gave up 7 bases and J gave up 1 base, with 16 bases separating them. The chain's CDR3 is CASTLGGYLNYGYTF. As DNA, the CDR3 is TGTGCCAGTACCCTGGGGGGGTACCTTAACTATGGCTACACCTTC.

The chain combines TRBV4-3 with TRBJ1-1, with 8 bases fitting TRBD1. CDR1 is LGHNA and CDR2 is YSLEER in the germline V gene. There are 15 residues in the CDR3. V lost 0 bases, J lost 1 base, and 1 base stayed unmatched. The CDR3 spells CASSQDGQGNTEAFF. The CDR3 nucleotides read TGCGCCAGCAGCCAAGACGGACAGGGGAACACTGAAGCTTTCTTT.

V usage is TRBV5-8 and J usage is TRBJ1-2, with D possibly matching TRBD1 (5 bases). The CDR3 has 13 amino acids. The V end lost 3 bases, the J end lost 5 bases, and 11 bases lay between the germline ends. Germline V gives CDR1 SGHTS, CDR2 YDEGEE. CDR3 bases: TGTGCCAGCAGCTCCGGGACTGCATATGGCTACACCTTC. Protein: CASSSGTAYGYTF.

The chain couples TRBV19 to TRBJ2-1; no reliable D call. Looked up from germline, CDR1 is LNHDA and CDR2 is SQIVND (reference sequence). V lost 11 bases and J lost 3, with 14 bases in between. CDR3 length equals 13 residues. The CDR3 coding sequence is TGTGCCTCAAAAACCACCGGCTACAATGAGCAGTTCTTC. It translates to CASKTTGYNEQFF. Complete variable domain (other parts from reference TRBV19 and TRBJ2-1): DGGITQSPKYLFRKEGQNVTLSCEQNLNHDAMYWYRQDPGQGLRLIYYSQIVNDFQKGDIAEGYSVSREKKESFPLTVTSAQKNPTAFYLCASKTTGYNEQFFGPGTRLTVL.

The chain combines TRBV24-1 with TRBJ2-7; 11 nucleotides align to TRBD1. This CDR3 contains 19 residues. Germline V lookup: CDR1 KGHDR, CDR2 SFDVKD. Trimming cost V 3 bases and J 5 bases; bases outside gene matches: 17. The CDR3 reads CATSDRARGTGGFVDEQYF. The CDR3 DNA reads TGTGCCACCAGTGATCGTGCGAGGGGGACAGGGGGTTTCGTCGACGAGCAGTACTTC.

J is TRBJ1-1 and V is TRBV28; tentatively, D is TRBD1 (5 bases). V lost 2 bases and J lost 4, with 11 bases in between. Germline CDR1 MDHEN, CDR2 SYDVKM. The CDR3 sequence is 14 residues long. The CDR3 DNA is TGTGCCAGCAGTTTAATAGGGGAGGTCACTGAAGCTTTCTTT. Its protein is CASSLIGEVTEAFF.

CDR3 nucleotides: TGCGCCAGCAGCTTGGTTCCCATCGGCTACAATGAGCAGTTCTTC. It is translated as CASSLVPIGYNEQFF. This rearrangement joins TRBV5-1 to TRBJ2-1, with no clear D. Deletions cut 0 bases from V and 3 bases from J, with 10 bases between. Germline V gene sequence: CDR1 SGHRS, CDR2 YFSETQ. The CDR3 spans 15 residues.

The chain couples TRBV2 to TRBJ2-7; the match to TRBD1 covers 7 bases. Germline loops: CDR1 SNHLY, CDR2 FYNNEI. V lost 6 bases and J lost 5; bases outside the gene matches: 4. The CDR3 extends over 12 amino acids. CDR3 in amino acids: CASSLGQDEQYF. CDR3 nucleotide sequence: TGTGCCAGCAGCCTCGGACAGGACGAGCAGTACTTC.

The chain links TRBV11-2 to TRBJ1-1, with no clear D. The CDR3 runs 18 residues. Trimming stripped 4 bases from V and 1 base from J, with 22 bases between. Germline CDR1 SGHAT, CDR2 FQNNGV. CDR3 nucleotide sequence: TGTGCCAGCAGCTCTGTGCTGGGCCTTACACCGTCGAACACTGAAGCTTTCTTT. Amino acid sequence: CASSSVLGLTPSNTEAFF. Drawing the rest from reference TRBV11-2 and TRBJ1-1, the complete variable domain is EAGVAQSPRYKIIEKRQSVAFWCNPISGHATLYWYQQILGQGPKLLIQFQNNGVVDDSQLPKDRFSAERLKGVDSTLKIQPAKLEDSAVYLCASSSVLGLTPSNTEAFFGQGTRLTVV.

The CDR3 region has the DNA TGTGCCAGCCAACGGACAGGGGAATTCGCGGCTAATGAAAAACTGTTTTTT. As protein: CASQRTGEFAANEKLFF. The gene calls are TRBV4-2 and TRBJ1-4, with 9 bases aligning to TRBD1. The ends lost 8 bases at V and 3 bases at J; junction bases unmatched: 13. CDR1 and CDR2 from the germline V gene are LGHNA and YNFKEQ. The CDR3 sequence is 17 residues long.

This clone occurred a few times. This chain links TRBV5-6 with TRBJ1-5; D is uncertain. With 2 bases removed from V and 7 bases from J, the gap between germline ends came to 10 bases. In germline, CDR1 is SGHDT, CDR2 YYEEEE. The CDR3 runs to 13 residues. CDR3 nucleotide sequence: TGTGCCAGCAGCTTTTCCGTCGGGCAGCCCCAGCATTTT. It encodes CASSFSVGQPQHF.

J is TRBJ2-1 and V is TRBV15, with 11 bases fitting TRBD1. Looked up from germline, CDR1 is LNHNV and CDR2 is YYDKDF (reference sequence). V was pared by 1 base and J by 3 bases, with 5 bases of the junction left unmatched. This CDR3 has 17 amino acids. The CDR3 DNA is TGTGCCACCAGCAGAGTTACGGACAGGGGGCTCTACAATGAGCAGTTCTTC. Translation: CATSRVTDRGLYNEQFF.